Following are 32 T cell receptor beta chains from one sample sequenced in a study of metastatic and nonmetastatic thyroid tumors. TCRdb reassembled clones from the PCR reads with MiXCR. The sample holds more than 10,000 clones, roughly 21% seen once. Each patient came to thyroid surgery without any prior treatment (of any kind). The sample comprised adjacent normal tissue. These receptors came from a female donor with papillary thyroid cancer or a benign thyroid nodule (not recorded which). Some clones in this sample may be carry-over from other donors' samples.

The V and J genes are TRBV5-8 and TRBJ2-1, with 9 bases lining up with TRBD2. V trimming: 4 bases; J trimming: 2 bases; junction bases outside the gene matches: 7. Germline lookup yields CDR1 SGHTS and CDR2 YDEGEE. The CDR3 runs to 16 residues. In DNA form, the CDR3 reads TGTGCCAGCAGCGTTAATAGCGGGAGAGCCTACAATGAGCAGTTCTTC. It yields the protein CASSVNSGRAYNEQFF. The full variable domain, rest sourced from reference TRBV5-8 and TRBJ2-1, is EAGVTQSPTHLIKTRGQQATLRCSPISGHTSVYWYQQALGLGLQFLLWYDEGEERNRGNFPPRFSGRQFPNYSSELNVNALELEDSALYLCASSVNSGRAYNEQFFGPGTRLTVL.

By frequency in the sample, this clone is medium-sized. V usage is TRBV28 and J usage is TRBJ2-7; 7 positions agree with TRBD1. Germline values: CDR1 MDHEN, CDR2 SYDVKM. The CDR3 runs to 13 residues. Germline trimming cut 10 bases from V and 3 bases from J; bases unmatched to any gene: 9. Written as DNA, the CDR3 is TGTGCCACCGAAAGGGACAGAGGCTACGAGCAGTACTTC. This translates into CATERDRGYEQYF. Full variable domain (remainder filled in from reference TRBV28 and TRBJ2-7): DVKVTQSSRYLVKRTGEKVFLECVQDMDHENMFWYRQDPGLGLRLIYFSYDVKMKEKGDIPEGYSVSREKKERFSLILESASTNQTSMYLCATERDRGYEQYFGPGTRLTVT.

Comments on this clone: The junction departs from the called germline gene at one end, perhaps through a read error. The chain links TRBV30 to TRBJ2-4; possibly TRBD1 for D (6 bases). CDR1 and CDR2 (germline): GTSNPN, SVGIG (reference sequence). The CDR3 has 12 amino acids. This CDR3 reads CASRQVNSPLHF. CDR3 DNA: TGTGCCTCAAGACAGGTGAATTCACCCCTCCACTTC.

As to this clone: One junction end disagrees with the germline gene, perhaps due to a read error. J is TRBJ2-1 and V is TRBV25-1; D gene uncertain. CDR3 size: 13 residues. Germline lookup yields CDR1 MGHDK and CDR2 SYGVNS. CDR3 nucleotide sequence: TGTGCCAGCAGTGACACCGCTTTGAATGAGCATTTCTTC. Protein product: CASSDTALNEHFF.

This CDR3 reads CASRDGAGGYTF. CDR3 bases: TGTGCCAGCAGGGACGGGGCAGGTGGCTACACCTTC. The chain recombines TRBV6-1 with TRBJ1-2, with D perhaps TRBD1 (5 bases). Deletions cut 6 bases from V and 7 bases from J, with 12 bases between. The CDR3 extends over 12 amino acids. The germline gives CDR1 MNHNS, CDR2 SASEGT.

This clone was observed a few times. The rearrangement links TRBV2 to TRBJ2-3; tentatively, D is TRBD2 (6 bases). Trimming stripped 6 bases from V and 0 bases from J, with 10 bases between. CDR3 size: 14 residues. From germline, CDR1 is SNHLY and CDR2 FYNNEI. The DNA for the CDR3 is TGTGCCAGCAGCGGTAGCGGTAGCACAGATACGCAGTATTTT. Its translation is CASSGSGSTDTQYF.

This chain connects TRBV4-1 to TRBJ1-1; TRBD1 might be the D (5 bases). Germline V gene lookup returns CDR1 MGHRA and CDR2 YSYEKL. The length of the CDR3 is 15 residues. V shed 2 bases and J shed 1 base, with 11 bases lying between them. The CDR3 sequence is CASSQRGLPNTEAFF. CDR3 coding DNA: TGCGCCAGCAGCCAAAGGGGACTCCCGAACACTGAAGCTTTCTTT.

This clone was observed a handful of times. This rearrangement joins TRBV6-1 to TRBJ1-6; no definite D call. Trimming cost V 6 bases and J 5 bases, with 23 bases left between them. CDR3 size: 18 residues. CDR1 is MNHNS and CDR2 is SASEGT in the germline V gene. Here the CDR3 reads CASSLPGRLVHNNSPLHF. The CDR3 region has the DNA TGTGCCAGCAGCCTTCCCGGACGCCTGGTACACAATAATTCACCCCTCCACTTT.

This clone was found many times. The V call is TRBV20-1, the J call TRBJ2-2; no reliable D call. The CDR3 sequence is 13 residues long. Per germline, CDR1 DFQATT and CDR2 SNEGSKA (reference sequence). V gave up 0 bases and J gave up 1 base, with 3 bases separating them. The CDR3 nucleotides are TGCAGTGCTAGAGACGGGAACACCGGGGAGCTGTTTTTT. It specifies CSARDGNTGELFF.

This sequence joins TRBV12-3 or TRBV12-4 and TRBJ1-1, with a possible D match to TRBD1 (6 bases). Trimming shortened V by 3 bases and J by 0 bases, and 26 bases separated the two germline ends. The CDR3 runs to 20 residues. The chain's CDR3 is CASSLGYRVTLIPMNTEAFF. The CDR3, as DNA: TGTGCCAGCAGTTTGGGCTACAGGGTAACTTTAATCCCTATGAACACTGAAGCTTTCTTT.

This clone qualifies as medium-sized. V gene TRBV2 combines with J gene TRBJ1-1; D call uncertain. V lost 6 bases and J lost 1, with 12 bases in between. The CDR3 covers 14 residues. CDR1 is SNHLY and CDR2 is FYNNEI in the germline V gene. The CDR3 is CASSNNQRNTEAFF. The CDR3 DNA reads as TGTGCCAGCAGCAATAATCAGAGGAACACTGAAGCTTTCTTT.

The sample holds one count of this clone. At one end the junction does not follow the germline gene, possibly because of a read error. The chain carries TRBV11-2 and TRBJ2-1; no clear D gene. The CDR3 loop spans 16 amino acids. The germline CDR1 and CDR2 sequences are SGHAT and FQNNGV. CDR3 residues: CASSLEWVDLGNEQFF. The CDR3 bases are TGTGCCAGCAGCCTAGAATGGGTTGATCTCGGCAATGAGCAGTTCTTC.

This clone was picked up many times. This may arise from a read error, as a much more abundant clone is one base away. This chain uses TRBV6-1 with TRBJ1-1; D not resolved. The germline V gene has CDR1 MNHNS and CDR2 SASEGT. The CDR3 has 11 amino acids. CDR3 DNA: TGTGCCAGCAGGGGAGGCACTGGAGCTTTCTTT. Translated: CASRGGTGAFF.

About this clone: A junction boundary mismatches the germline segment, possibly from a read error. The J gene is TRBJ2-1, the V gene TRBV2; D possibly corresponds to TRBD2 (5 bases). CDR3 length: 14 amino acids. The V gene's germline CDR1 is SNHLY and CDR2 FYNNEI. The CDR3 sequence: CASRLSSSYKEQNF. For the CDR3, the DNA is TGTGCCAGCCGGCTATCTAGCTCCTACAAAGAGCAGAACTTC.

The chain is built from TRBV6-2 or TRBV6-3 and TRBJ2-5, with 9 bases that match TRBD2. The CDR3 is 19 residues long. The trim removed 8 bases at V and 2 bases at J, leaving 21 bases unmatched. From germline, CDR1 is MNHEY and CDR2 SVGEGT. The CDR3 here is CASPYPVLAGGLNQETQYF. The CDR3 region has the DNA TGTGCCAGCCCGTACCCCGTACTAGCGGGTGGGCTGAATCAAGAGACCCAGTACTTC.

Concerning this clone itself: Possible read error: a much larger clone is one base away. The chain couples TRBV5-4 to TRBJ2-1; TRBD2 is a possible D gene (5 bases). The CDR3 consists of 13 residues. The germline V and J ends were trimmed by 4 bases and 6 bases, with 11 bases remaining between them. From germline, CDR1 is SGHNT and CDR2 YYREEE (reference sequence). The CDR3 is CASSPDWSNEQFF. The CDR3 DNA is TGTGCCAGCAGCCCGGACTGGAGCAATGAGCAGTTCTTC.

The V call is TRBV11-2, the J call TRBJ1-3; a possible D gene is TRBD1 (5 bases). V lost 0 bases and J 2 bases, leaving 17 bases between the germline ends. Germline CDR1 SGHAT, CDR2 FQNNGV. The CDR3 runs to 18 residues. CDR3 nucleotides: TGTGCCAGCAGCTTAGATGGGGCAGGGTGGGGTGCTGGAAACACCATATATTTT. Translation: CASSLDGAGWGAGNTIYF.

This clone showed up just a few times. The chain uses TRBV28 and TRBJ2-3; TRBD2 is a possible D gene (5 bases). Germline assignment: CDR1 MDHEN and CDR2 SYDVKM. The CDR3 is 16 residues long. V lost 4 bases and J lost 0, with 14 bases in between. DNA for the CDR3: TGTGCCAGCAGTTACCTCCTTCTAGCTAGCACAGATACGCAGTATTTT. It is translated as CASSYLLLASTDTQYF.

This clone has a single count. The chain links TRBV20-1 to TRBJ1-5; D unclear. Germline-derived CDR1 and CDR2 are DFQATT and SNEGSKA (reference sequence). Between the trimmed V and J ends, which lost 3 bases and 6 bases, there was a span of 12 bases. The CDR3 totals 13 residues. The CDR3 loop is CSARLGGSQPQHF. As DNA, the CDR3 is TGCAGTGCTAGGTTGGGTGGATCTCAGCCCCAGCATTTT.

This clone is labeled medium-sized. This chain connects TRBV6-1 to TRBJ1-2; possible D gene TRBD1, 5 bases. Trimming pared 7 bases from V and 3 bases from J, leaving 15 bases between. The CDR3 sequence is 14 residues long. From germline, CDR1 is MNHNS and CDR2 SASEGT. In DNA, the CDR3 is TGTGCCAGCACCCGGGGTGGGGCGGACTATGGCTACACCTTC. Translated, it gives CASTRGGADYGYTF.

This chain uses TRBV20-1 with TRBJ2-2; D remains unclear. Trimming cost V 5 bases and J 4 bases, with 14 bases left between them. This CDR3 is 14 amino acids long. Germline assignment: CDR1 DFQATT and CDR2 SNEGSKA (reference sequence). The CDR3 loop reads CSAQTWHGTGELFF. CDR3 coding DNA: TGCAGTGCTCAAACTTGGCACGGCACCGGGGAGCTGTTTTTT.

This clone was recorded at least ten times. The chain joins TRBV7-6 to TRBJ2-7; 7 nucleotides align to TRBD1. Unmatched junction bases numbered 6, after V lost 4 bases and J lost 6 bases. In germline, CDR1 is SGHVS, CDR2 FNYEAQ. The CDR3 length is 13 residues. CDR3 sequence reads: CASSSTGVPEQYF. The CDR3 nucleotides are TGTGCCAGCAGCTCAACAGGGGTTCCCGAGCAGTACTTC.

The V and J genes are TRBV20-1 and TRBJ2-1; 7 bases map to TRBD2. The germline V gene encodes CDR1 DFQATT and CDR2 SNEGSKA (reference sequence). The J segment lost 10 bases and the V segment lost 3 bases, leaving 6 bases of the junction unmatched. The length of the CDR3 is 12 residues. This CDR3 reads CSARGGAGEQFF. CDR3 bases: TGCAGTGCTAGGGGAGGGGCGGGGGAGCAGTTCTTC.

This clone has ten or more counts. The chain uses TRBV5-4 and TRBJ2-1; D is perhaps TRBD2 (7 bases). The CDR3 length is 15 residues. The V gene's germline CDR1 is SGHNT and CDR2 YYREEE (reference sequence). V was shortened by 5 bases and J by 7 bases, with 19 bases between the two germline ends. The CDR3 region has the DNA TGTGCCAGCAGTACGGGGGGCCGGACGTCAAATGAGCAGTTCTTC. Translating gives CASSTGGRTSNEQFF.

This clone showed up many times. This rearrangement joins TRBV9 to TRBJ1-2; D possibly corresponds to TRBD1 (6 bases). The germline V gene has CDR1 SGDLS and CDR2 YYNGEE. The CDR3 length is 15 residues. Trimming took off 0 bases at V and 2 bases at J, with 11 bases between the two ends. The CDR3 loop is CASSVEGHFNYGYTF. DNA of the CDR3: TGTGCCAGCAGCGTAGAGGGACACTTCAACTATGGCTACACCTTC.

This clone is termed medium-sized. The V gene is TRBV18, the J gene TRBJ1-2, with D perhaps matching TRBD1 (5 bases). Germline V gives CDR1 KGHSH, CDR2 LQKENI. This CDR3 has 13 residues. The ends were cut back, 4 bases at V and 5 bases at J, with 11 bases in the middle. The CDR3 nucleotides are TGTGCCAGCTCACAGACAGATGGGTATGGCTACACCTTC. The encoded protein is CASSQTDGYGYTF.

Judged by abundance, this clone is medium-sized. The rearrangement links TRBV6-1 to TRBJ2-1; 7 nucleotides align to TRBD2. From germline, CDR1 is MNHNS and CDR2 SASEGT. The CDR3 runs 14 residues. Germline trimming cut 6 bases from V and 4 bases from J; bases unmatched to any gene: 6. Here the CDR3 reads CASSPGTTYNEQFF. CDR3 nucleotides: TGTGCCAGCAGCCCCGGGACTACTTACAATGAGCAGTTCTTC.

This clone was detected many times. J is TRBJ2-1 and V is TRBV9, with 7 bases fitting TRBD2. Germline lookup yields CDR1 SGDLS and CDR2 YYNGEE. CDR3 length: 17 residues. V lost 3 bases and J lost 4; bases outside the gene matches: 13. CDR3 in DNA: TGTGCCAGCAGCGCGTCGATCCGGGACTACCAATACAATGAGCAGTTCTTC. Residues: CASSASIRDYQYNEQFF.

J is TRBJ1-2 and V is TRBV11-2, with a possible D match to TRBD1 (6 bases). Germline V CDR1 and CDR2: SGHAT, FQNNGV. Deletions cut 0 bases from V and 0 bases from J, with 8 bases between. The CDR3 is made up of 15 amino acids. The CDR3 nucleotides read TGTGCCAGCAGCTTAGATGGGACACCTAACTATGGCTACACCTTC. This gives the protein CASSLDGTPNYGYTF.

This rearrangement joins TRBV28 to TRBJ2-7, with TRBD1 as a possible D gene (6 bases). Per germline, CDR1 MDHEN and CDR2 SYDVKM. This CDR3 has 14 residues. V gave up 0 bases and J gave up 12 bases, with 18 bases separating them. CDR3 loop: CASSLWPQGNEWYF. For the CDR3, the DNA is TGTGCCAGCAGTTTATGGCCCCAGGGGAATGAATGGTACTTC. Full variable domain (rest looked up from reference TRBV28 and TRBJ2-7): DVKVTQSSRYLVKRTGEKVFLECVQDMDHENMFWYRQDPGLGLRLIYFSYDVKMKEKGDIPEGYSVSREKKERFSLILESASTNQTSMYLCASSLWPQGNEWYFGPGTRLTVT.

This clone has at least ten counts. This may be a read error: a much more frequent sequence differs by one nucleotide. The V gene is TRBV2, the J gene TRBJ2-3, with 7 bases that match TRBD2. Trimming cost V 6 bases and J 11 bases; bases outside gene matches: 8. CDR3 size: 12 residues. Germline V CDR1 and CDR2: SNHLY, FYNNEI. CDR3 DNA: TGTGCCAGCAGCTCCGTCCCGGGAGGGCAGTATTTT. It is translated as CASSSVPGGQYF.

This clone was detected ten times or more. The chain is built from TRBV18 and TRBJ2-1, with 16 bases aligning to TRBD2. The CDR3 extends over 17 amino acids. The J segment lost 7 bases and the V segment lost 3 bases, leaving 6 bases of the junction unmatched. Germline CDR1 is KGHSH and CDR2 is LQKENI. CDR3 region: CASSPGTSGRAVNEQFF. CDR3 nucleotides: TGTGCCAGCTCACCGGGGACTAGCGGGAGGGCCGTGAATGAGCAGTTCTTC.